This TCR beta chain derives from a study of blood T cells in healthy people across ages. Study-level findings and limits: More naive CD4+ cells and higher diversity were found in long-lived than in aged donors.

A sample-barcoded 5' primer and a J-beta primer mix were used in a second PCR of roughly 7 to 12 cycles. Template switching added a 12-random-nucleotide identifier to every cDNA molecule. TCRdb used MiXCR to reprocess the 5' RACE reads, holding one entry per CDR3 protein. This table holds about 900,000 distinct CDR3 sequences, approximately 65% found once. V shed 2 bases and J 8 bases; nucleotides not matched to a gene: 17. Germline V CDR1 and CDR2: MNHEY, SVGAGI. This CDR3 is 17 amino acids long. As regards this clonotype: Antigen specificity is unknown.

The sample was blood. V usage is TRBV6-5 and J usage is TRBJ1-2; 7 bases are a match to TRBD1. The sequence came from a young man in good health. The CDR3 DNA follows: TGTGCCAGCAGTTACGGGGCCGGGACAGCCGTTACAGCCGGCTACACCTTC. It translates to CASSYGAGTAVTAGYTF.